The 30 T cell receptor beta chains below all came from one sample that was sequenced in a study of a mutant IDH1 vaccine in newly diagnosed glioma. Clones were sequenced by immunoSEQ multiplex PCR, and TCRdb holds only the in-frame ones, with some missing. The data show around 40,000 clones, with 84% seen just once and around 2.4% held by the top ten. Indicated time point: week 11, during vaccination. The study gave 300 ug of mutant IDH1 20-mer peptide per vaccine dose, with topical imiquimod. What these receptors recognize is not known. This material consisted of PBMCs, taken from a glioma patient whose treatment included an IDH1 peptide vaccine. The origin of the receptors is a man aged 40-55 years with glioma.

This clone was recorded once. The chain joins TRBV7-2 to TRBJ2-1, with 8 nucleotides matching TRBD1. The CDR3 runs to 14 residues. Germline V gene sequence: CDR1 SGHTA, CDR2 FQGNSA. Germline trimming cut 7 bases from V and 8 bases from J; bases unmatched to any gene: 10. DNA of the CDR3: TGTGCCAGCACCCTTATCCCGGACAGGGATGAGCAGTTCTTC. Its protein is CASTLIPDRDEQFF.

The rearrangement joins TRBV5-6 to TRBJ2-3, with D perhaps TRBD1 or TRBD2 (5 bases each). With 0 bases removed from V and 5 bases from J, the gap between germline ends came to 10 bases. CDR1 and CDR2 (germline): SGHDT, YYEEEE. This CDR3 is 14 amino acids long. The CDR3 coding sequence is TGTGCCAGCAGCTTGGTGGGGGTGGAAGATACGCAGTATTTT. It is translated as CASSLVGVEDTQYF.

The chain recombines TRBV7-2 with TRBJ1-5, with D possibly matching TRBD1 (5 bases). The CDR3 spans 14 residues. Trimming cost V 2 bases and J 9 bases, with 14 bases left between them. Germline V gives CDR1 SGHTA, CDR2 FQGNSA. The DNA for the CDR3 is TGTGCCAGCAGCTTAATAGGGGCCCCCCGGCCCCAGCATTTT. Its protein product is CASSLIGAPRPQHF.

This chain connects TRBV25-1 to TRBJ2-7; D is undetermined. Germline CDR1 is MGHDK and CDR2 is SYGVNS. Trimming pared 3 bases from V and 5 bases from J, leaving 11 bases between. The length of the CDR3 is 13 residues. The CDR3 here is CASSDGRQHEQYF. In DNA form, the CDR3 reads TGTGCCAGCAGTGATGGCAGGCAGCACGAGCAGTACTTC.

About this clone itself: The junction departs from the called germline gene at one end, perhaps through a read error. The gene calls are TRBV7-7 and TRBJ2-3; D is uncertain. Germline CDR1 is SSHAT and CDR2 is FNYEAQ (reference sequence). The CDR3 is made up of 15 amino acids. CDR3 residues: CASSLGVTGSDTQYF. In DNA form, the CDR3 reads TGTGCTAGCAGCTTGGGTGTTACTGGGTCAGATACGCAGTATTTT.

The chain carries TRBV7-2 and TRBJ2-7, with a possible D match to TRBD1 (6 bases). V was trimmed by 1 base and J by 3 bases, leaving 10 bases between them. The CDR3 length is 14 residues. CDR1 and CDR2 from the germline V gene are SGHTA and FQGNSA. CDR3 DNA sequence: TGTGCCAGCAGCTTAGTTATAGGGGGCTACGAGCAGTACTTC. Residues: CASSLVIGGYEQYF.

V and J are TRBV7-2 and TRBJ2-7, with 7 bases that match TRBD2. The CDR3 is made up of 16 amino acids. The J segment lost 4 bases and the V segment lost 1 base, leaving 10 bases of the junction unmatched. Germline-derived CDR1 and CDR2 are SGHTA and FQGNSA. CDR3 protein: CASSLGGRTGGYEQYF. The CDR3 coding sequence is TGTGCCAGCAGCTTAGGAGGTCGGACGGGGGGTTACGAGCAGTACTTC.

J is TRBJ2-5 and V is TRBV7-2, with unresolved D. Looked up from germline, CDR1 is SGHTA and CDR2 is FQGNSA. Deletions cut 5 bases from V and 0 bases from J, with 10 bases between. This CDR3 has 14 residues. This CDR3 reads CASSRNRDQETQYF. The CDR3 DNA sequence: TGTGCCAGCAGCCGTAACCGGGACCAAGAGACCCAGTACTTC.

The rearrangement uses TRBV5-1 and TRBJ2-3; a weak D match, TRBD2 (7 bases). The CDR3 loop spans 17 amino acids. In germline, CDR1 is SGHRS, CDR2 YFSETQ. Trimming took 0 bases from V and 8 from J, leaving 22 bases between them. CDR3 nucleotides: TGCGCCAGCAGCTTGGCCCCGGGGGGCGGGCAGGCAGGTACGCAGTATTTT. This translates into CASSLAPGGGQAGTQYF. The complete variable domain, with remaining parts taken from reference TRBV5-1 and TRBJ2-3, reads KAGVTQTPRYLIKTRGQQVTLSCSPISGHRSVSWYQQTPGQGLQFLFEYFSETQRNKGNFPGRFSGRQFSNSRSEMNVSTLELGDSALYLCASSLAPGGGQAGTQYFGPGTRLTVL.

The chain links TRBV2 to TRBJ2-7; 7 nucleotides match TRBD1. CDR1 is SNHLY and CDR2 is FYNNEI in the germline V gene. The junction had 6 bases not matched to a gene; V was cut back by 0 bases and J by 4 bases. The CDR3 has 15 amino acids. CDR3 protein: CASSEAQGVMYEQYF. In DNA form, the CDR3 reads TGTGCCAGCAGTGAAGCGCAGGGGGTAATGTACGAGCAGTACTTC.

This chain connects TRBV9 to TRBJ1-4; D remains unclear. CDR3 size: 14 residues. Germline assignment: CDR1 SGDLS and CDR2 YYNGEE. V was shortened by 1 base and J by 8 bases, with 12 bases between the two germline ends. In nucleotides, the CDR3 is TGTGCCAGCAGCGTACGCGATATGCCCGAAAAACTGTTTTTT. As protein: CASSVRDMPEKLFF. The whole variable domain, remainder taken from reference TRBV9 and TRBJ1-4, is DSGVTQTPKHLITATGQRVTLRCSPRSGDLSVYWYQQSLDQGLQFLIQYYNGEERAKGNILERFSAQQFPDLHSELNLSSLELGDSALYFCASSVRDMPEKLFFGSGTQLSVL.

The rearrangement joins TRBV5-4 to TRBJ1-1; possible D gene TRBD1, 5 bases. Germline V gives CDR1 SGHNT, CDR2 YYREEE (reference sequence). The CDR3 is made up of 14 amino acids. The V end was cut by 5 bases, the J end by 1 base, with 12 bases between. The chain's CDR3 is CASRIPGRNTEAFF. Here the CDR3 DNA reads TGTGCCAGCAGAATCCCAGGGAGGAACACTGAAGCTTTCTTT.

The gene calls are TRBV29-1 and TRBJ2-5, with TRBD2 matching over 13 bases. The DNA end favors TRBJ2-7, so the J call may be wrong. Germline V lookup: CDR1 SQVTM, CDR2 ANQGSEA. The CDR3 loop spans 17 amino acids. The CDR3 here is CSVGRGTSGNSSYEQYF. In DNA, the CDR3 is TGCAGCGTTGGGAGAGGGACTAGCGGGAACAGCTCCTACGAGCAGTACTTC.

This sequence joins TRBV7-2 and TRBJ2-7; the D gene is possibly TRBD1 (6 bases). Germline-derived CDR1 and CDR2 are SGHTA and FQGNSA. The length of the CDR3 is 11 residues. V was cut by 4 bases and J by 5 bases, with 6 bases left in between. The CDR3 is CASSYRDEQYF. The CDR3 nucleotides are TGTGCCAGCAGCTACAGGGACGAGCAGTACTTC.

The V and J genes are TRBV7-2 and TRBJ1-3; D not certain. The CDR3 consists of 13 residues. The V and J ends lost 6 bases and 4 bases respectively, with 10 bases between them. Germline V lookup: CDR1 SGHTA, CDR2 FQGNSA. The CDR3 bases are TGTGCCAGCAGGGTGATGGGAGGAAACACCATATATTTT. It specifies CASRVMGGNTIYF.

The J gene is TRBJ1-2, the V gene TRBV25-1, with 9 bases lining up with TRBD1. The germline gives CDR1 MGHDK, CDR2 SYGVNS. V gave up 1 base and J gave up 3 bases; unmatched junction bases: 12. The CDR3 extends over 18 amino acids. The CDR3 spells CASSESGTGSDYHYGYTF. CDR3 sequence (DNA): TGTGCCAGCAGTGAATCTGGGACAGGGTCCGATTATCACTATGGCTACACCTTC.

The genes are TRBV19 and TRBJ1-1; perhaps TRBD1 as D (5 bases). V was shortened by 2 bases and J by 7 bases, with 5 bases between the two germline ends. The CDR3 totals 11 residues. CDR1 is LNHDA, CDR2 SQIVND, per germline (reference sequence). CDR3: CASSIQGEAFF. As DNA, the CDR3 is TGTGCCAGTAGTATACAGGGTGAAGCTTTCTTT.

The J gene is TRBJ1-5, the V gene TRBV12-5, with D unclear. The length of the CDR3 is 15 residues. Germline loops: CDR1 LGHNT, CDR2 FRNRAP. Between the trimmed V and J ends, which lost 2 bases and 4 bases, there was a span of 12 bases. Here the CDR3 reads CASGLSWTGNQPQHF. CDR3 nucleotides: TGTGCTAGTGGTTTGTCTTGGACGGGTAATCAGCCCCAGCATTTT.

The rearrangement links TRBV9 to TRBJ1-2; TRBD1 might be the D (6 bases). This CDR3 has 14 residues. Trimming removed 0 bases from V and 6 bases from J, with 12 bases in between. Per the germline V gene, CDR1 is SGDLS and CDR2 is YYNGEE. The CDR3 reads CASSVGHRADGYTF. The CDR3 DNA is TGTGCCAGCAGCGTAGGGCACAGGGCGGATGGCTACACCTTC.

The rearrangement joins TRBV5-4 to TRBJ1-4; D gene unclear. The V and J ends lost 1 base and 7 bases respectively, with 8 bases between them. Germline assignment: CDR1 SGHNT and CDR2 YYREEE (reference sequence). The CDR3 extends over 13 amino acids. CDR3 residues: CASSLKGGEKLFF. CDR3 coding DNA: TGTGCCAGCAGCTTGAAGGGAGGTGAAAAACTGTTTTTT.

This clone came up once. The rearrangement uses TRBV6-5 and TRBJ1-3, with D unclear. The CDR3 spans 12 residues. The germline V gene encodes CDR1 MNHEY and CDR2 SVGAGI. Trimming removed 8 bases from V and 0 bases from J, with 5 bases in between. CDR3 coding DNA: TGTGCCAGCGGCGCCTCTGGAAACACCATATATTTT. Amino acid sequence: CASGASGNTIYF.

DNA for the CDR3: TGTGCCAGCAGCGGGAGCCCCTACAATGAGCAGTTCTTC. Its protein product is CASSGSPYNEQFF. This chain joins TRBV19 and TRBJ2-1; 8 positions agree with TRBD2. The CDR3 has 13 amino acids. CDR1 is LNHDA, CDR2 SQIVND, per germline (reference sequence). With 9 bases clipped from V and 2 bases from J, the junction kept 3 bases outside the gene matches.

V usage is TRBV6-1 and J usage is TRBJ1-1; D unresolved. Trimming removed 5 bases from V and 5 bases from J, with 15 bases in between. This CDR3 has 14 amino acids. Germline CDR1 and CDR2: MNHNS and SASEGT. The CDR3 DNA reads TGTGCCAGCAGTCGGACGGCTTCGGCTACTGAAGCTTTCTTT. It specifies CASSRTASATEAFF.

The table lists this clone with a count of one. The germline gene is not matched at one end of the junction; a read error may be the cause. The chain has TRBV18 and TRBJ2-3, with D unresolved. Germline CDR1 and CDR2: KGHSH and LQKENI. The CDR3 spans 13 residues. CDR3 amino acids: CASSPPSTNTQYF. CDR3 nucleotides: TGTGCCAGCTCACCCCCAAGCACAAATACGCAGTATTTT.

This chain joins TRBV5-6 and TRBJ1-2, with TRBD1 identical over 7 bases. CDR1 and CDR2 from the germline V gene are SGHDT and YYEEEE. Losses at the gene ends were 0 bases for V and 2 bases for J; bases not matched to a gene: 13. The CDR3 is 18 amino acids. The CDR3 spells CASSLVRAVTRGNYGYTF. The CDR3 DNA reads TGTGCCAGCAGCTTGGTCCGGGCCGTGACCAGGGGGAACTATGGCTACACCTTC.

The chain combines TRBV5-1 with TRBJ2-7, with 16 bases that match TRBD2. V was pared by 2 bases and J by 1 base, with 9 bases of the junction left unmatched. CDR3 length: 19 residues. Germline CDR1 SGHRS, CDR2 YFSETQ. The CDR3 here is CASSFPGLAGGKASYEQYF. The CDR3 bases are TGCGCCAGCAGCTTTCCGGGACTAGCGGGAGGGAAGGCTTCCTACGAGCAGTACTTC.

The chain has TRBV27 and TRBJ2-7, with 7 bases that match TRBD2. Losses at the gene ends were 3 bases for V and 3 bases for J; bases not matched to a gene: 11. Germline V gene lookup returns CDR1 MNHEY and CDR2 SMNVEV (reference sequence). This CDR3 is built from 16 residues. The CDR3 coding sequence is TGTGCCAGCAGTTTCTCGGGTGGGGGAGGGGACTACGAGCAGTACTTC. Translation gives CASSFSGGGGDYEQYF.

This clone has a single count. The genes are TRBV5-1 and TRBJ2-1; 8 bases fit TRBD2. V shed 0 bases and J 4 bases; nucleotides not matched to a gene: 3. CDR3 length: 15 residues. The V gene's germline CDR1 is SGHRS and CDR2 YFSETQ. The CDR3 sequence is CASSLGVAGYNEQFF. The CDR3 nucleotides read TGCGCCAGCAGCTTGGGTGTAGCGGGATACAATGAGCAGTTCTTC.

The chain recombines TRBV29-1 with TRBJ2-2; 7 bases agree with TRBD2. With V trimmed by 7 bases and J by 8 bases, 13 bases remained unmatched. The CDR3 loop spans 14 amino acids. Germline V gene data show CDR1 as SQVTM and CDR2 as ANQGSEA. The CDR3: CSASVPSGTGELFF. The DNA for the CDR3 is TGCAGCGCCTCCGTCCCCAGCGGGACTGGGGAGCTGTTTTTT.

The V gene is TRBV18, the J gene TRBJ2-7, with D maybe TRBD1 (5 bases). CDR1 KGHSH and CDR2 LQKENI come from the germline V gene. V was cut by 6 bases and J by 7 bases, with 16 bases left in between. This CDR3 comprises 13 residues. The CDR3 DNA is TGTGCCAGCTCCGATCAGACAGCCGGGGAGCAGTACTTC. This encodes CASSDQTAGEQYF. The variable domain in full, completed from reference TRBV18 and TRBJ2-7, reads NAGVMQNPRHLVRRRGQEARLRCSPMKGHSHVYWYRQLPEEGLKFMVYLQKENIIDESGMPKERFSAEFPKEGPSILRIQQVVRGDSAAYFCASSDQTAGEQYFGPGTRLTVT.